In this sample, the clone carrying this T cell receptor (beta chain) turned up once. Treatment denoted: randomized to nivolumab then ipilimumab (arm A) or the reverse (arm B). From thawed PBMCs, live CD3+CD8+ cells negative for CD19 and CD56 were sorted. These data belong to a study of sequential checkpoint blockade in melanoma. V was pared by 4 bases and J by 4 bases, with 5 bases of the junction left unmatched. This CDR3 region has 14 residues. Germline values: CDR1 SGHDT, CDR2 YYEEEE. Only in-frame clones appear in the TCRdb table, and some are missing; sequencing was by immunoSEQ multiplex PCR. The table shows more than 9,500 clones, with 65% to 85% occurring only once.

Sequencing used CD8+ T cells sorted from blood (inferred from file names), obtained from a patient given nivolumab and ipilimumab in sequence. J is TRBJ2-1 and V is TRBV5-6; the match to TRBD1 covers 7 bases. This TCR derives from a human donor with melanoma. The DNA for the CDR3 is TGTGCCAGCAGCACGGACAGGTTTTACAATGAGCAGTTCTTC. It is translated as CASSTDRFYNEQFF.